Detailed here is one TCR beta chain. Its antigen is currently unknown. The protocol was immunoSEQ multiplex PCR, while the TCRdb copy is restricted to in-frame clones and leaves out a portion. There are roughly 2,000,000 clones in the sample; around 93% occur only once, and about 1.6% lies in the top ten. The data derive from a study of shared clonotypes between healthy human individuals. About the research overall: Ranging from 18 to 49 in age, donors were a couple of women and a few men.

Study-wide results and caveats: The rarefaction results pointed to incomplete sorted-subset sequencing despite large depth. The sampled material consisted only of blood, and tissue repertoires are likely to differ.

Naive CD8 cells lacked CD45RO, underwent positive selection for CCR7 and left out terminally differentiated effector memory CD45RA+ cells. The V gene end was trimmed by 6 bases and the J gene end by 2 bases; junction bases not matched to a gene: 13. The CDR3 is made up of 16 amino acids. Germline CDR1 is SNHLY and CDR2 is FYNNEI. This rearrangement joins TRBV2 to TRBJ2-7, with 7 bases identical to TRBD1. This sequence originates from a man aged 18 to 29 in good health. Some clones in this sample may be carry-over from other donors' samples. The sequencing sample was made of naive CD8+ T cells from PBMCs. In DNA form, the CDR3 reads TGTGCCAGCAGAGCCCCCGGGACAGTGATACCCTACGAGCAGTACTTC. Its protein is CASRAPGTVIPYEQYF.